The sequence of this T cell receptor (beta chain) was determined in a study of T cell responses to AZD1222 COVID-19 vaccine. Whole-study findings and limits: In a largely white British group with more females than males, clonal diversity was possibly underestimated.

TCRdb's table, derived via immunoSEQ multiplex PCR, lists solely in-frame clones and lacks some. The sample comprises approximately 100,000 clones, around nine tenths of which are singletons, and 9% to 15% rests with the top ten. The CDR3 runs to 16 residues. Unmatched junction bases numbered 6, after V lost 3 bases and J lost 2 bases. Germline V gene lookup returns CDR1 KGHDR and CDR2 SFDVKD. A remark on this clone: Its cognate antigen is unknown.

Material: peripheral blood, obtained on day 0 of AZD1222 vaccination. The genes are TRBV24-1 and TRBJ2-3; 8 bases are a match to TRBD2. The TCR was taken from an adult in good health. CDR3 protein: CATSDPSGGDTDTQYF. In nucleotides, the CDR3 is TGTGCCACCAGTGATCCCAGCGGGGGAGACACAGATACGCAGTATTTT.